Below, 9 T cell receptor beta chains from the same sample are listed, as sequenced in a study of identical twins. TCRdb re-analysed the 5' RACE reads in MiXCR, keeping a single row per CDR3 protein. This sample has some 570,000 distinct CDR3 sequences, with about a fifth found just once. These data also featured in a second study, about yellow fever vaccine responses in identical twins.

Sequences were obtained from CD4+ T cells sorted from blood. These receptors all stem from a woman younger than 35 in good health.

V usage is TRBV5-1 and J usage is TRBJ2-7; 15 bases line up with TRBD2. The V segment lost 4 bases and the J segment 4 bases; nucleotides outside the gene matches: 15. Germline V lookup: CDR1 SGHRS, CDR2 YFSETQ. The CDR3 contains 19 residues. The CDR3 reads CASSPWTSGRAHGLYEQYF. The CDR3 coding sequence is TGCGCCAGCAGCCCCTGGACTAGCGGGAGGGCCCATGGACTGTACGAGCAGTACTTC.

In this sample, this clonotype turned up a few times. The chain links TRBV12-3 or TRBV12-4 to TRBJ2-1; 9 nucleotides match TRBD2. V dropped 6 bases and J dropped 8; count of bases not matched to a gene: 8. This CDR3 contains 14 residues. CDR3 bases: TGTGCCAGCAGACCTGGACTAGCGAGGGATGAGCAGTTCTTC. This gives the protein CASRPGLARDEQFF.

The chain combines TRBV6-1 with TRBJ2-3; TRBD2 matches at 7 bases. The length of the CDR3 is 14 residues. In germline, CDR1 is MNHNS, CDR2 SASEGT. V gave up 3 bases and J gave up 7 bases; unmatched junction bases: 7. In nucleotides, the CDR3 is TGTGCCAGCAGTGAGGACGGGGGGTTAAATACGCAGTATTTT. Translating gives CASSEDGGLNTQYF.

The rearrangement joins TRBV15 to TRBJ1-2; D perhaps matches TRBD1 (5 bases). Germline CDR1 LNHNV, CDR2 YYDKDF (reference sequence). This CDR3 contains 14 residues. V was trimmed by 0 bases and J by 3 bases, leaving 8 bases between them. This chain's CDR3 is CATSREGLYYGYTF. Written as DNA, the CDR3 is TGTGCCACCAGCAGAGAGGGACTCTACTATGGCTACACCTTC.

V and J are TRBV2 and TRBJ1-5; 8 bases map to TRBD1. Germline V lookup: CDR1 SNHLY, CDR2 FYNNEI. CDR3 length: 15 amino acids. V lost 5 bases and J lost 5; bases outside the gene matches: 8. CDR3 region: CASSRQGTDHQPQHF. The CDR3 nucleotides are TGTGCCAGCAGTAGACAGGGGACTGATCATCAGCCCCAGCATTTT. Supplemented by reference TRBV2 and TRBJ1-5, the full variable domain reads EPEVTQTPSHQVTQMGQEVILRCVPISNHLYFYWYRQILGQKVEFLVSFYNNEISEKSEIFDDQFSVERPDGSNFTLKIRSTKLEDSAMYFCASSRQGTDHQPQHFGDGTRLSIL.

J is TRBJ2-1 and V is TRBV21-1; the table calls TRBD2, which could not be checked here. TRBV21-1 counts as a pseudogene. CDR3 length: 18 amino acids. CDR3 residues: CASSRGAASGRAYNEQFF. The CDR3 DNA is TGTGCCAGCAGCCGGGGGGCGGCTAGCGGGAGGGCATACAATGAGCAGTTCTTC.

The sample holds many counts of this clonotype. This chain connects TRBV20-1 to TRBJ2-2; the D gene is possibly TRBD1 (5 bases). V was cut by 3 bases and J by 0 bases, with 11 bases left in between. The CDR3 is 15 residues long. CDR1 and CDR2 from the germline V gene are DFQATT and SNEGSKA (reference sequence). CDR3 in amino acids: CSARKGVANTGELFF. The CDR3, as DNA: TGCAGTGCTAGGAAAGGGGTTGCGAACACCGGGGAGCTGTTTTTT.

This chain uses TRBV2 with TRBJ2-7; 8 nucleotides align to TRBD2. The CDR3 extends over 13 amino acids. V trimming: 9 bases; J trimming: 4 bases; junction bases outside the gene matches: 8. The germline V gene has CDR1 SNHLY and CDR2 FYNNEI. The CDR3: CASGAGAVYEQYF. CDR3 DNA sequence: TGTGCCAGTGGAGCGGGAGCTGTGTACGAGCAGTACTTC.

The chain employs TRBV11-1 and TRBJ2-4, with TRBD1 identical over 8 bases. Germline loops: CDR1 SGHAT, CDR2 FQDESV (reference sequence). The CDR3 sequence is 19 residues long. The V and J ends lost 1 base and 0 bases, in that order; junction bases with no gene match: 11. CDR3 coding DNA: TGTGCCAGCAGCTTAGAGGGACAGGCCGGGGCTTTAGCCAAAAACATTCAGTACTTC. As protein: CASSLEGQAGALAKNIQYF.